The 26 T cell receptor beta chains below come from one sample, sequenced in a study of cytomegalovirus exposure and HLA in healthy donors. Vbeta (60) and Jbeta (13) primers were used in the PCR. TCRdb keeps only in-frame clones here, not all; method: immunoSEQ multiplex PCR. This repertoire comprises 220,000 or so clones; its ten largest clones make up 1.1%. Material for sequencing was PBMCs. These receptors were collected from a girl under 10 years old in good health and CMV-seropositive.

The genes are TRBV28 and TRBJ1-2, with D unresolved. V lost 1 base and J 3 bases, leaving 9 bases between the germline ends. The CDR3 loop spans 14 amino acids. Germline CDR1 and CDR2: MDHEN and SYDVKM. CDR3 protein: CASSLSGRDYGYTF. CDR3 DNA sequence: TGTGCCAGCAGTTTATCCGGGAGAGACTATGGCTACACCTTC.

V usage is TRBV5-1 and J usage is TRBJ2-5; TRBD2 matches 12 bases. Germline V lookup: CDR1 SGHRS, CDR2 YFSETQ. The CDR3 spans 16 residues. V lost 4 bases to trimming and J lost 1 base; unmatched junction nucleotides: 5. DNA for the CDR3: TGCGCCAGCAGCCCTAGGACTAGCGGGATCCAAGAGACCCAGTACTTC. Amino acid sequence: CASSPRTSGIQETQYF. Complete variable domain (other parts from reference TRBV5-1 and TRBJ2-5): KAGVTQTPRYLIKTRGQQVTLSCSPISGHRSVSWYQQTPGQGLQFLFEYFSETQRNKGNFPGRFSGRQFSNSRSEMNVSTLELGDSALYLCASSPRTSGIQETQYFGPGTRLLVL.

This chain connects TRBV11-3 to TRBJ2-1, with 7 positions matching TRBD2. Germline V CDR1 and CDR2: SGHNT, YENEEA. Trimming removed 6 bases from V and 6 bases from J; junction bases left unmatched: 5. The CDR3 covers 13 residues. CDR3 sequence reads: CASSPREANEQFF. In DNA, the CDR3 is TGTGCCAGCAGTCCTCGGGAGGCCAATGAGCAGTTCTTC.

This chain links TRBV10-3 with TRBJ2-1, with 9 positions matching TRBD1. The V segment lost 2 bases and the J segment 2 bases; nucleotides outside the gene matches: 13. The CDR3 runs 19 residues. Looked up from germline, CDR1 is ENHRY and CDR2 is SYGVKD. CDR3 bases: TGTGCCATCAGTGAGACTCGAAAGGAGGGACAGGGCGCCTACAATGAGCAGTTCTTC. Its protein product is CAISETRKEGQGAYNEQFF.

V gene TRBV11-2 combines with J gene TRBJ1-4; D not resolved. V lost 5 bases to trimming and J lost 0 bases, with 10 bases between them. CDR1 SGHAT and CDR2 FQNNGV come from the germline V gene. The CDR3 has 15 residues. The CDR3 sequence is CASSPLRATNEKLFF. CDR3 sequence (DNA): TGTGCCAGCAGCCCCCTCCGTGCAACTAATGAAAAACTGTTTTTT.

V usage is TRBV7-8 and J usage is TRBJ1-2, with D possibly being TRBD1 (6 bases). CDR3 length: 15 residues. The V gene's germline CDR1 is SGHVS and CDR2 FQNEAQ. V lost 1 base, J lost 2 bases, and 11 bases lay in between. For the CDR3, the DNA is TGTGCCAGCAGCTTAGAAGACAGGCCAAACTATGGCTACACCTTC. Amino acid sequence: CASSLEDRPNYGYTF.

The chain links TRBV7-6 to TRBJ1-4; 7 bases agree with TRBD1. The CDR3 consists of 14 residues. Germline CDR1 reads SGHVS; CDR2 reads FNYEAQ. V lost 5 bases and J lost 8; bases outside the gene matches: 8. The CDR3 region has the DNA TGTGCCAGCAGCCCACGACAGGGCAGGGAAAAACTGTTTTTT. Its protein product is CASSPRQGREKLFF.

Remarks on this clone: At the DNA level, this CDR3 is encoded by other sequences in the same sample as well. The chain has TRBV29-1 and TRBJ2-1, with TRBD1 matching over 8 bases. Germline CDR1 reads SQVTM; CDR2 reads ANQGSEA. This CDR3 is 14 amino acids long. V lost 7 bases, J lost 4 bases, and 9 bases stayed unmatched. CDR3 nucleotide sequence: TGCAGCGCACTGGGCGGACAGGGATACAATGAGCAGTTCTTC. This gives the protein CSALGGQGYNEQFF.

As DNA, the CDR3 is TGTGCCAGCAGTTTATCGGGAGCCAGGGTTGGGAGCAATCAGCCCCAGCATTTT. It yields the protein CASSLSGARVGSNQPQHF. This sequence joins TRBV28 and TRBJ1-5, with D possibly matching TRBD1 (5 bases). The CDR3 contains 18 residues. Germline CDR1 is MDHEN and CDR2 is SYDVKM. With 1 base removed from V and 1 base from J, the gap between germline ends came to 17 bases.

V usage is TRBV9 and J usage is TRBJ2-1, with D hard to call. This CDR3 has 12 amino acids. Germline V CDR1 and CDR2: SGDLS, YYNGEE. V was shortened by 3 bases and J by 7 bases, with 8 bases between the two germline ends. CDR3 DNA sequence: TGTGCCAGCAGCGGGAGTGCAAATGAGCAGTTCTTC. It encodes CASSGSANEQFF.

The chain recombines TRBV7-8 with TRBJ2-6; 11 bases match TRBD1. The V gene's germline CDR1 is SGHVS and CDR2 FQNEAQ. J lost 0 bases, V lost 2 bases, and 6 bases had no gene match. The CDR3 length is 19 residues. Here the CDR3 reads CASSLTGTGGYSGANVLTF. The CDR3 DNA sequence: TGTGCCAGCAGCTTAACGGGGACAGGGGGGTACTCTGGGGCCAACGTCCTGACTTTC.

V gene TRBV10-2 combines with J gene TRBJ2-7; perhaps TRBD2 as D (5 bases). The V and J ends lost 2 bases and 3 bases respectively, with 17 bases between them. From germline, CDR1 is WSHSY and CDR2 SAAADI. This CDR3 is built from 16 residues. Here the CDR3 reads CASSEQRKTLFYEQYF. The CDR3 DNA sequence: TGCGCCAGCAGTGAGCAGCGGAAGACCCTTTTCTACGAGCAGTACTTC.

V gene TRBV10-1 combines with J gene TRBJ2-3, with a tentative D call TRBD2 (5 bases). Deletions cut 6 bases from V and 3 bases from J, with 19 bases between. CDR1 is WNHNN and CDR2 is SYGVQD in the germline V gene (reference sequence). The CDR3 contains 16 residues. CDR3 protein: CASSPELELGTDTQYF. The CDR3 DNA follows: TGCGCCAGCAGCCCTGAACTAGAATTAGGAACAGATACGCAGTATTTT.

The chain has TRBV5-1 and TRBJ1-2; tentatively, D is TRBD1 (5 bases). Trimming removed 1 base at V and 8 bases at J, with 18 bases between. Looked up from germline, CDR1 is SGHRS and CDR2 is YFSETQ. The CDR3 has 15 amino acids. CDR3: CASSLRFRERTGYTF. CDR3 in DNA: TGCGCCAGCAGCTTGAGGTTCAGGGAACGTACCGGCTACACCTTC.

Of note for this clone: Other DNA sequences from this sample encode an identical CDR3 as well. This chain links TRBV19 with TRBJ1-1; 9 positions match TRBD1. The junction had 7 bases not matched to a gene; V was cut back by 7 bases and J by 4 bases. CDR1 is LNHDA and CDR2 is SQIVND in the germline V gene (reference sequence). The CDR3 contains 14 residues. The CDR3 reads CASNKQGAATEAFF. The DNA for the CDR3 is TGTGCCAGTAACAAACAGGGGGCGGCCACTGAAGCTTTCTTT.

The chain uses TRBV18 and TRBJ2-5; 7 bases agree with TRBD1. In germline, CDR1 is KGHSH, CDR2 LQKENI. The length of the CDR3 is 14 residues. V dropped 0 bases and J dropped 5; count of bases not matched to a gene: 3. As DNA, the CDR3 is TGTGCCAGCTCACCACCGGGACAGAGGGAGACCCAGTACTTC. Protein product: CASSPPGQRETQYF. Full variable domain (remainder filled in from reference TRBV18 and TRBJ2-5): NAGVMQNPRHLVRRRGQEARLRCSPMKGHSHVYWYRQLPEEGLKFMVYLQKENIIDESGMPKERFSAEFPKEGPSILRIQQVVRGDSAAYFCASSPPGQRETQYFGPGTRLLVL.

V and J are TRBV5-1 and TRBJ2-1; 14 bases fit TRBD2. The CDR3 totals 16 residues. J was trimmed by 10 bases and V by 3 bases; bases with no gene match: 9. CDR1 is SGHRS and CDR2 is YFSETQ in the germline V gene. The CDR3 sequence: CASSSPGLAGVGEQFF. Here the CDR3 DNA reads TGCGCCAGCAGCTCACCGGGACTAGCGGGAGTCGGGGAGCAGTTCTTC.

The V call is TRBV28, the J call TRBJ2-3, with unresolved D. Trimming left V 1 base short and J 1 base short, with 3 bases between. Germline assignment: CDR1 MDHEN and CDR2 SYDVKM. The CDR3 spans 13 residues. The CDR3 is CASSLSGTDTQYF. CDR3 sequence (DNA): TGTGCCAGCAGTTTATCAGGCACAGATACGCAGTATTTT.

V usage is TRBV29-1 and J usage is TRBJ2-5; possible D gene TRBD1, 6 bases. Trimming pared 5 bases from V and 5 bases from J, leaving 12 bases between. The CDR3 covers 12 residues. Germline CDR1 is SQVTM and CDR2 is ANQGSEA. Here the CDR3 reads CSVSRGGETQYF. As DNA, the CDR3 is TGCAGCGTTAGCAGGGGCGGGGAGACCCAGTACTTC.

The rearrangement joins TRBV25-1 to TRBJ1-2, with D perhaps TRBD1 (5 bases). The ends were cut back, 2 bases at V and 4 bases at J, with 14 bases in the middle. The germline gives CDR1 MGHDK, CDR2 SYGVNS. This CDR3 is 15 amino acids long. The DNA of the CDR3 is TGTGCCAGCAGTGAAACGGGTCAGGGTTTCTATGGCTACACCTTC. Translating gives CASSETGQGFYGYTF.

The CDR3 region has the DNA TGTGCCAGCAGCTCGTCCTACGAGCAGTACTTC. Its translation is CASSSSYEQYF. V usage is TRBV11-2 and J usage is TRBJ2-7; D is unclear. CDR3 length: 11 residues. Germline assignment: CDR1 SGHAT and CDR2 FQNNGV. V shed 4 bases and J shed 1 base, with 2 bases lying between them.

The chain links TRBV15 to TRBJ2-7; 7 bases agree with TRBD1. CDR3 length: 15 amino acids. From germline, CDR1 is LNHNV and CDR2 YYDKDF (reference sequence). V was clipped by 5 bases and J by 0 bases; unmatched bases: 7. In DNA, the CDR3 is TGTGCCACCAGCCCTCCCGGGACAGCCTCCTACGAGCAGTACTTC. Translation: CATSPPGTASYEQYF.

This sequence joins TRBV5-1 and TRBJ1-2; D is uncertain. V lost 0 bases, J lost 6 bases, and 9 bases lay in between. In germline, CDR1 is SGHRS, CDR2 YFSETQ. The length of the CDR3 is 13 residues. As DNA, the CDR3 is TGCGCCAGCAGCTTGGTATTACTCGATGGCTACACCTTC. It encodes CASSLVLLDGYTF. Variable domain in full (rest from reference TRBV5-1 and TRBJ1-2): KAGVTQTPRYLIKTRGQQVTLSCSPISGHRSVSWYQQTPGQGLQFLFEYFSETQRNKGNFPGRFSGRQFSNSRSEMNVSTLELGDSALYLCASSLVLLDGYTFGSGTRLTVV.

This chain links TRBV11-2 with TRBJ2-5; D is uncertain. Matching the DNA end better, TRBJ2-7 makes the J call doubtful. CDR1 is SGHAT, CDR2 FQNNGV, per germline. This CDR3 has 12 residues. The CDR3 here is CASVGSLHEQYF. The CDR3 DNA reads TGTGCCAGCGTGGGTAGCCTCCACGAGCAGTACTTC.

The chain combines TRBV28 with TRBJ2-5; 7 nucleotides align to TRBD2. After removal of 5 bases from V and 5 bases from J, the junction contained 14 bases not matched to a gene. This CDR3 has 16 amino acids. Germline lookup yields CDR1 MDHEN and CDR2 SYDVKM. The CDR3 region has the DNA TGTGCCAGCAGTCCCGCGGAGGGCGGGAGTAAGGAGACCCAGTACTTC. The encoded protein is CASSPAEGGSKETQYF.

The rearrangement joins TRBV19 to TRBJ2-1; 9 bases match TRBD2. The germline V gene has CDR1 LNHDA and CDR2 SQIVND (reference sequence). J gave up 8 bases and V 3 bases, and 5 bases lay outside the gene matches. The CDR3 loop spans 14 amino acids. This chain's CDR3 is CASSMGGRVHEQFF. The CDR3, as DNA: TGTGCCAGTAGTATGGGCGGGAGGGTCCATGAGCAGTTCTTC.